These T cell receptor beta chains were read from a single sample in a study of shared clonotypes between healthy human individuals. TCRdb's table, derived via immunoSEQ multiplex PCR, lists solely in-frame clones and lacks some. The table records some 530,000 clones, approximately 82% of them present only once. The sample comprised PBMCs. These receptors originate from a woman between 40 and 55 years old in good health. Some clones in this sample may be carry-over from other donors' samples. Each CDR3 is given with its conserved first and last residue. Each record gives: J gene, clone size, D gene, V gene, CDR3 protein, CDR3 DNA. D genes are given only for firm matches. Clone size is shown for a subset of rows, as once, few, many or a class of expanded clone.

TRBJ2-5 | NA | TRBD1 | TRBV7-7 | CASSRDREETQYF | TGTGCTAGCAGCCGTGACAGGGAAGAGACCCAGTACTTC
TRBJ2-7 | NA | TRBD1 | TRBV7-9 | CASSFMGQGPYEQYF | TGTGCCAGCAGCTTTATGGGACAGGGGCCCTACGAGCAGTACTTC
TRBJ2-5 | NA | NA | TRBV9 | CASSVRELRETQYF | TGTGCCAGCAGCGTACGGGAGTTACGTGAGACCCAGTACTTC
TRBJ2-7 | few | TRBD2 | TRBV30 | CAWRGEGPRRFF | TGTGCCTGGAGAGGGGAGGGGCCCCGCCGATTCTTC
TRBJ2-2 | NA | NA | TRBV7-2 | CASSLRGQVTGELFF | TGTGCCAGCAGCTTAAGAGGACAAGTTACCGGGGAGCTGTTTTTT
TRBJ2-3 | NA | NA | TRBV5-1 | CASSLEGPQKAYF | TGCGCCAGCAGCTTGGAGGGACCCCAGAAGGCGTATTTT
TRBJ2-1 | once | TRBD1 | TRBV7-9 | CASSRTGFNNEQFF | TGTGCCAGCAGCCGGACAGGGTTCAACAATGAGCAGTTCTTC
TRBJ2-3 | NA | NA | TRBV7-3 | CASSLGGTDTQYF | TGTGCCAGCAGCTTAGGGGGAACAGATACGCAGTATTTT
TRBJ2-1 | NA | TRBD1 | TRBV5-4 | CASSLPGGAINNEQFF | TGTGCCAGCAGCTTGCCAGGGGGTGCTATAAACAATGAGCAGTTCTTC
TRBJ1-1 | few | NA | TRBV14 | CASTRALGTEAFF | TGTGCCAGCACCAGGGCATTAGGCACTGAAGCTTTCTTT
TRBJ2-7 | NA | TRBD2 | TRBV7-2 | CASSYSGDSYEQYF | TGTGCCAGCAGCTATAGCGGGGACTCCTACGAGCAGTACTTC